A selection of T cell receptor beta chains follows, all from one sample in a study of T cell responses to AZD1222 COVID-19 vaccine. The method was immunoSEQ multiplex PCR; TCRdb's version includes in-frame clones alone and lacks a portion of them. In the table there are approximately 110,000 clones, around 89% of which are singletons. Sample: peripheral blood, taken on day 0 of AZD1222 vaccination. The receptors derive from an adult in good health. Each CDR3 is given with its conserved first and last residue. D genes are given only for firm matches. A row's size may be missing; if present it is once, few, many or a size class.

>TRBJ2-7|TRBV5-1|-|TRBD1
CASSSSGGQGAYYSYYEQYF
TGCGCCAGCAGCTCCTCCGGGGGACAGGGGGCCTACTACTCCTACTACGAGCAGTACTTC
>TRBJ1-6|TRBV7-9|-|-
CASSQSRGEFLHF
TGTGCCAGCAGCCAATCCCGTGGCGAGTTCCTCCACTTT
>TRBJ1-2|TRBV6-5|-|TRBD1
CASRDGTGGLDGYTF
TGTGCCAGCAGGGATGGGACAGGGGGCTTGGATGGCTACACCTTC
>TRBJ1-1|TRBV10-3|-|-
CAISESPTGTDNTEAFF
TGTGCCATCAGTGAGTCACCCACCGGGACCGATAACACTGAAGCTTTCTTT
>TRBJ2-7|TRBV4-2|-|-
CASSQVDLWGKVYEQYF
TGTGCCAGCAGCCAAGTCGACTTGTGGGGGAAAGTGTACGAGCAGTACTTC
>TRBJ1-1|TRBV7-3|-|-
CASSSQQGTEAFF
TGTGCCAGCAGCTCCCAACAGGGCACTGAAGCTTTCTTT
>TRBJ2-7|TRBV11-2|-|TRBD1
CASSLPGRGPSSYEQYF
TGTGCCAGCAGCTTACCCGGCAGGGGGCCGAGCTCCTACGAGCAGTACTTC
>TRBJ1-5|TRBV2|-|TRBD1
CASSVYPDRGQPQHF
TGTGCCAGCAGTGTTTACCCGGACAGGGGACAGCCCCAGCATTTT
>TRBJ1-6|TRBV18|few|-
CASSPLAGENSPLHF
TGTGCCAGCTCACCACTGGCAGGGGAGAATTCACCCCTCCACTTT
>TRBJ2-7|TRBV27|-|-
CASSSRNRAPYEQYF
TGTGCCAGCAGCTCAAGAAATCGGGCCCCCTACGAGCAGTACTTC
>TRBJ2-2|TRBV28|-|TRBD1
CASTSTGPGELFF
TGTGCCAGCACCTCGACAGGGCCCGGGGAGCTGTTTTTT
>TRBJ2-1|TRBV19|-|TRBD2
CASSNGFTSGYNEQFF
TGTGCCAGTAGTAATGGGTTCACTAGCGGATACAATGAGCAGTTCTTC
>TRBJ2-7|TRBV4-2|once|-
CASSQAVRGTSYEQYF
TGTGCCAGCAGCCAAGCGGTTCGGGGGACCTCCTACGAGCAGTACTTC
>TRBJ1-1|TRBV10-3|-|-
CATPVPGGRGGTEAFF
TGTGCCACCCCCGTCCCCGGAGGCAGGGGTGGGACTGAAGCTTTCTTT
>TRBJ2-6|TRBV2|-|TRBD1
CASGGQANSGANVLTF
TGTGCCAGCGGGGGACAGGCCAACTCTGGGGCCAACGTCCTGACTTTC
>TRBJ2-1|TRBV24-1|-|TRBD2
CATSDATSGGLGYNEQFF
TGTGCCACCAGTGACGCGACTAGCGGGGGCCTGGGCTACAATGAGCAGTTCTTC
>TRBJ2-1|TRBV5-4|-|-
CASSLGQAVVYNEQFF
TGTGCCAGCAGCCTTGGGCAGGCAGTCGTATACAATGAGCAGTTCTTC
>TRBJ1-2|TRBV29-1|-|TRBD1
CSVGTATGFGGYTF
TGCAGCGTGGGGACAGCGACAGGGTTCGGTGGCTACACCTTC
>TRBJ2-3|TRBV5-8|-|TRBD1
CASSRGQGFTDTQYF
TGTGCCAGCAGTAGGGGACAGGGATTCACAGATACGCAGTATTTT
>TRBJ1-1|TRBV19|once|-
CASSILTQGRTNTEAFF
TGTGCCAGTAGTATTTTAACCCAGGGGCGAACGAACACTGAAGCTTTCTTT
>TRBJ2-7|TRBV11-3|-|TRBD1
CASSRDRGGEQYF
TGTGCCAGCAGCCGGGACAGGGGTGGCGAGCAGTACTTC
>TRBJ1-2|TRBV4-1|-|-
CASSQARQIGLANYGYTF
TGCGCCAGCAGCCAAGCTCGTCAAATTGGTTTAGCTAACTATGGCTACACCTTC
>TRBJ1-4|TRBV6-5|-|TRBD1
CASSYRGPSEKLFF
TGTGCCAGCAGTTATAGGGGGCCCTCCGAAAAACTGTTTTTT
>TRBJ1-6|TRBV6-1|-|-
CASSEWQGYSPLHF
TGTGCCAGCAGTGAATGGCAGGGGTACTCACCCCTCCACTTT
>TRBJ1-1|TRBV7-9|-|-
CASSFGGIRTEAFF
TGTGCCAGCAGCTTCGGAGGTATTCGAACTGAAGCTTTCTTT
>TRBJ1-2|TRBV21-1|few|-
CASSKAARDDYGYTF
TGTGCCAGCAGCAAAGCGGCCAGGGACGACTATGGCTACACCTTC
>TRBJ2-5|TRBV5-5|once|TRBD2
CASSSTPGLATQETQYF
TGTGCCAGCAGCTCCACTCCGGGACTAGCGACCCAAGAGACCCAGTACTTC
>TRBJ2-7|TRBV12-5|-|-
CASGLVPLAPEGPEQYF
TGTGCTAGTGGTTTGGTACCTTTGGCACCCGAAGGGCCCGAGCAGTACTTC
>TRBJ1-5|TRBV6-1|-|-
CASSEPQGPQPQHF
TGTGCCAGCAGTGAACCTCAAGGCCCTCAGCCCCAGCATTTT
>TRBJ2-7|TRBV3-1/TRBV3-2|-|-
CASSQVGLNAVKAYF
TGTGCCAGCAGCCAAGTCGGACTTAACGCCGTTAAGGCGTACTTC
>TRBJ1-2|TRBV7-9|-|-
CASSLDRTENYGYTF
TGTGCCAGCAGCTTAGATAGGACAGAAAACTATGGCTACACCTTC
>TRBJ1-1|TRBV5-3|-|-
CARRPTAEAFF
TGTGCCAGACGACCAACAGCTGAAGCTTTCTTT
>TRBJ1-5|TRBV19|-|-
CATRGGLGSNQPQHF
TGTGCCACGCGAGGAGGGCTCGGGAGCAATCAGCCCCAGCATTTT
>TRBJ1-5|TRBV19|-|-
CASSQRGLHNQPQHF
TGTGCCAGTAGTCAAAGGGGGTTACACAATCAGCCCCAGCATTTT
>TRBJ1-4|TRBV28|-|-
CASSRGGGYEKLFF
TGTGCCAGCAGTAGGGGCGGGGGTTATGAAAAACTGTTTTTT
>TRBJ1-2|TRBV6-5|-|-
CASSTTNYGYTF
TGTGCCAGCAGTACAACGAACTATGGCTACACCTTC
>TRBJ1-5|TRBV19|-|-
CASSIDRVGSSRQPQHF
TGTGCCAGTAGTATAGACAGGGTAGGGTCTTCGCGCCAGCCCCAGCATTTT
>TRBJ1-2|TRBV6-5|once|TRBD1
CASIYRGGGYTF
TGTGCCAGCATTTACAGGGGAGGGGGCTACACCTTC
>TRBJ2-7|TRBV30|-|-
CAWSASSYEQYF
TGTGCCTGGAGCGCCTCCTCCTACGAGCAGTACTTC
>TRBJ1-6|TRBV28|-|-
CASSLGTGGRRSPLHF
TGTGCCAGCAGTTTGGGGACTGGGGGCAGGAGATCACCCCTCCACTTT
>TRBJ2-7|TRBV3-1/TRBV3-2|-|TRBD2
CASSLSLSGLEQYF
TGTGCCAGCAGCCTGAGTCTTTCGGGACTAGAGCAGTACTTC
>TRBJ2-1|TRBV29-1|-|TRBD2
CSVETSGAPSYNEQFF
TGCAGCGTTGAAACTAGCGGAGCGCCCTCCTACAATGAGCAGTTCTTC
>TRBJ2-1|TRBV6-1|-|TRBD2
CASSEALAGAVSSYNEQFF
TGTGCCAGCAGTGAAGCCCTAGCGGGGGCCGTAAGCTCCTACAATGAGCAGTTCTTC
>TRBJ2-1|TRBV6-5|-|-
CASSYSREPHSEQFF
TGTGCCAGCAGTTACTCGAGGGAACCCCATAGTGAGCAGTTCTTC
>TRBJ1-3|TRBV19|-|-
CASSMDIGNTIYF
TGTGCCAGTAGTATGGACATTGGAAACACCATATATTTT
>TRBJ1-2|TRBV5-1|-|TRBD1
CASSWGQSDYGYTF
TGCGCCAGCAGCTGGGGACAGTCAGACTATGGCTACACCTTC